The subject of this entry is one T cell receptor (beta chain). Its antigen remains unidentified. Expressed TCRB transcripts were sequenced, since all the RNA that had been isolated was reverse transcribed. TCRdb's table, derived via immunoSEQ multiplex PCR, lists solely in-frame clones and lacks some. Seen here are more than 300,000 clones, more than 13% observed once, and the top ten hold approximately 0.02%. Trimming stripped 7 bases from V and 2 bases from J, with 16 bases between. From germline, CDR1 is SGDLS and CDR2 YYNGEE. The CDR3 is 14 residues long. The entry originates in a study of beta chain features in type 1 diabetes. Study-wide background: Healthy donors, compared against patients, showed similar age, gender and cell yields. Study-wide results and limits: Equally in patients and controls, PCR might preferentially amplify shorter templates.

The V call is TRBV9, the J call TRBJ2-7; possible D gene TRBD2, 6 bases. The clonotype comes from a woman under 30 in good health. Sequenced material: naive CD4+ T cells from blood. The CDR3 is CASGRTTGAYEQYF. CDR3 nucleotides: TGTGCCAGCGGAAGGACGACGGGGGCCTACGAGCAGTACTTC.